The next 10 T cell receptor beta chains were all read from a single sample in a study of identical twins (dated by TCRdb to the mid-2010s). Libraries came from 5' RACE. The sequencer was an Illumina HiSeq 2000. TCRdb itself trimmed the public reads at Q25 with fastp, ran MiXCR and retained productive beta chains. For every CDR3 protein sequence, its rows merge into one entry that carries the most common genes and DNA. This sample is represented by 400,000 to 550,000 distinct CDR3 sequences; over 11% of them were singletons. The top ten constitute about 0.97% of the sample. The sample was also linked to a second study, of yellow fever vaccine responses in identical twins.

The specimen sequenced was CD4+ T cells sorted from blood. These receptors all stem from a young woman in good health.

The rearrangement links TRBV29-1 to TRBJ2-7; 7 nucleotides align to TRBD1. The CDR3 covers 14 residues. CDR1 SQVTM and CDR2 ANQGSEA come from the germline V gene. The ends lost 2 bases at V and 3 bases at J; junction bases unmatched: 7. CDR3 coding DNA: TGCAGCGTTGAAAAGGGGGACAGTGGCTACGAGCAGTACTTC. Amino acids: CSVEKGDSGYEQYF.

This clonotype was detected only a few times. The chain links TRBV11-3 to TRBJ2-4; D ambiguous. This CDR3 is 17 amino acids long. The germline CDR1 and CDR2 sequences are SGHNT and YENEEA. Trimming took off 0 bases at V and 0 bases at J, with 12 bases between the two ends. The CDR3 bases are TGTGCCAGCAGCTTAGAAATTAGGGTACTAGCCAAAAACATTCAGTACTTC. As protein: CASSLEIRVLAKNIQYF.

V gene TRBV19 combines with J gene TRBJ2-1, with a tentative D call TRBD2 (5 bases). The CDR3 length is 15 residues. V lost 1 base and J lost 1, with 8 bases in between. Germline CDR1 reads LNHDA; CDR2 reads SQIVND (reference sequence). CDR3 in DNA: TGTGCCAGTAGTATAGGAGGGTTATCCTACAATGAGCAGTTCTTC. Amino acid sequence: CASSIGGLSYNEQFF. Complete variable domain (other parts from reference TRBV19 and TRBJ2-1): DGGITQSPKYLFRKEGQNVTLSCEQNLNHDAMYWYRQDPGQGLRLIYYSQIVNDFQKGDIAEGYSVSREKKESFPLTVTSAQKNPTAFYLCASSIGGLSYNEQFFGPGTRLTVL.

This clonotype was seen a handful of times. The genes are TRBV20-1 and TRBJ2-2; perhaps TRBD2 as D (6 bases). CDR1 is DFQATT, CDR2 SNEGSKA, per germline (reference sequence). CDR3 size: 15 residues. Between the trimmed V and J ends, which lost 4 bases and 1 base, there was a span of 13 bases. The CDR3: CSAMDGRKNTGELFF. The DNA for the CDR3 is TGCAGTGCTATGGATGGGAGGAAGAACACCGGGGAGCTGTTTTTT.

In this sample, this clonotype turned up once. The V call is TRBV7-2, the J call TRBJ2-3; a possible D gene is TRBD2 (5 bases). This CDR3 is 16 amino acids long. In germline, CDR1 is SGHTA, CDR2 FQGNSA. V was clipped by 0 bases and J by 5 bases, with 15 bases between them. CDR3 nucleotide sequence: TGTGCCAGCAGCTTAGCGCGCGGAGCGGTGCGAGATACGCAGTATTTT. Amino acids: CASSLARGAVRDTQYF.

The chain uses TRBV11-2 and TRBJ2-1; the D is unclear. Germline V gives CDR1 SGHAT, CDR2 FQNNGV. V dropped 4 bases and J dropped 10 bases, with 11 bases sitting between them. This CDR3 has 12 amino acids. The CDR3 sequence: CASSSPLVEQFF. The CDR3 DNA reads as TGTGCCAGCAGCTCTCCCTTAGTGGAGCAGTTCTTC.

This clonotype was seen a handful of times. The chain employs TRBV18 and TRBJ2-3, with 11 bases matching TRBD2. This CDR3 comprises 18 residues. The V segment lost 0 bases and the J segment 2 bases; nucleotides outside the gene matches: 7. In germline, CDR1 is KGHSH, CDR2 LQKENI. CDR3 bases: TGTGCCAGCTCACCACCGATACTAGCGGGGGCTTTCACAGATACGCAGTATTTT. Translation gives CASSPPILAGAFTDTQYF.

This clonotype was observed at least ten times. The CDR3 region is CASTRGGELFF. Written as DNA, the CDR3 is TGTGCCAGCACCCGCGGCGGGGAGCTGTTTTTT. The chain links TRBV27 to TRBJ2-2; unclear D gene. Germline V CDR1 and CDR2: MNHEY, SMNVEV (reference sequence). Trimming removed 7 bases from V and 7 bases from J, with 7 bases in between. The CDR3 totals 11 residues.

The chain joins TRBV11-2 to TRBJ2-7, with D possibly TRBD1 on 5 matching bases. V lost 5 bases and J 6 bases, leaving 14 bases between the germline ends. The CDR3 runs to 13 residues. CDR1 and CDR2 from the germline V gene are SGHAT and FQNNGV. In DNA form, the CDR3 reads TGTGCCAGCAGCCGGACAAAAATCGGCGAGCAGTACTTC. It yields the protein CASSRTKIGEQYF.

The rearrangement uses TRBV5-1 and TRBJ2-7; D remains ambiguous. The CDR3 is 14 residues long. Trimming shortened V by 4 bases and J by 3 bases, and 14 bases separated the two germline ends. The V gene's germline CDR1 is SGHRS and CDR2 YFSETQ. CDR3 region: CASSREGSYYEQYF. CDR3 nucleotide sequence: TGCGCCAGCAGCAGAGAAGGTTCGTACTACGAGCAGTACTTC.